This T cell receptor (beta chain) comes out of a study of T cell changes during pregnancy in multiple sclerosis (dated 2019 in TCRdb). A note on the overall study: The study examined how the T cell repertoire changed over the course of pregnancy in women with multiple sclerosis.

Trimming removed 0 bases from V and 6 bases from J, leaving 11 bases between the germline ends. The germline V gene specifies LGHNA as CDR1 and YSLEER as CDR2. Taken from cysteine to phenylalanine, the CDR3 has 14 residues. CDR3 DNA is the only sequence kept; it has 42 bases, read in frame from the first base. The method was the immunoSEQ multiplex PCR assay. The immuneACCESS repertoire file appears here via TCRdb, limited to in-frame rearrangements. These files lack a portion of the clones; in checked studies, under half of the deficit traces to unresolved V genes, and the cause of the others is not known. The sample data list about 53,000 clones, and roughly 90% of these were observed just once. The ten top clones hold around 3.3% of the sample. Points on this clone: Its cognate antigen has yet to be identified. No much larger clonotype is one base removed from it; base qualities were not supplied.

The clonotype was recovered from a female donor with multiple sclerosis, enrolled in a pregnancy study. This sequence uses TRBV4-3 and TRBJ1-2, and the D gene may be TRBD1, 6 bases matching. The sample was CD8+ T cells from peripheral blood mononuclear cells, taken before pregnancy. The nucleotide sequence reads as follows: TGCGCCAGCAGCCAAGATCGGCAGGGGAATGGCTACACCTTC. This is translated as CASSQDRQGNGYTF.